The 10 T cell receptor beta chains reported below all come from one sample, sequenced in a study of T cell responses to AZD1222 COVID-19 vaccine. Produced via immunoSEQ multiplex PCR; TCRdb's table is partial and in-frame only. The sample has around 120,000 clones, 87% seen once. Sequences were derived from peripheral blood, sampled 28 days after the second AZD1222 dose. These receptors all come from an adult who received the AZD1222 COVID-19 vaccine.

In its sample, this clone was seen once. This chain uses TRBV15 with TRBJ2-7, with 7 nucleotides matching TRBD1. Germline-derived CDR1 and CDR2 are LNHNV and YYDKDF (reference sequence). CDR3 size: 16 residues. The J segment lost 0 bases and the V segment lost 5 bases, leaving 10 bases of the junction unmatched. CDR3 sequence (DNA): TGTGCCACCAGCGGAAGACGACAGGGAAGCTCCTACGAGCAGTACTTC. Its protein is CATSGRRQGSSYEQYF. Filled out from reference TRBV15 and TRBJ2-7, the complete variable domain reads DAMVIQNPRYQVTQFGKPVTLSCSQTLNHNVMYWYQQKSSQAPKLLFHYYDKDFNNEADTPDNFQSRRPNTSFCFLDIRSPGLGDTAMYLCATSGRRQGSSYEQYFGPGTRLTVT.

V and J are TRBV5-4 and TRBJ2-7, with 9 bases aligning to TRBD1. J was trimmed by 2 bases and V by 5 bases; bases with no gene match: 11. The CDR3 is 16 amino acids. CDR1 and CDR2 (germline): SGHNT, YYREEE (reference sequence). The CDR3 sequence is CASRYGGTGGAYEQYF. In nucleotides, the CDR3 is TGTGCCAGCAGATATGGGGGTACAGGGGGCGCCTACGAGCAGTACTTC.

V is TRBV18 and J is TRBJ2-5; 14 positions agree with TRBD2. From germline, CDR1 is KGHSH and CDR2 LQKENI. V gave up 5 bases and J gave up 9 bases; unmatched junction bases: 2. This CDR3 comprises 13 residues. CDR3 DNA: TGTGCCAGCTCATCGGGACTAGCGGGGGCCCAGTACTTC. Protein sequence: CASSSGLAGAQYF.

This clone appeared a single time. CDR3 loop: CASSESGNYEQYF. The CDR3 DNA reads TGTGCCAGCAGTGAGTCAGGAAACTACGAGCAGTACTTC. The chain combines TRBV2 with TRBJ2-7, with D unclear. V was shortened by 3 bases and J by 3 bases, with 9 bases between the two germline ends. The CDR3 is 13 residues long. Per the germline V gene, CDR1 is SNHLY and CDR2 is FYNNEI.

CDR3 DNA: TGCAGCGCGACGACTAGCGGGGCCAATGAGCAGTTCTTC. It translates to CSATTSGANEQFF. This rearrangement joins TRBV29-1 to TRBJ2-1; 11 positions agree with TRBD2. The V gene end was trimmed by 7 bases and the J gene end by 6 bases; junction bases not matched to a gene: 5. Germline V gene sequence: CDR1 SQVTM, CDR2 ANQGSEA. The CDR3 length is 13 residues.

About this clone: A junction boundary mismatches the germline segment, possibly from a read error. This chain connects TRBV7-9 to TRBJ2-5; D tentatively reads TRBD1 or TRBD2 (5 bases each). This CDR3 region has 15 residues. Germline V gives CDR1 SEHNR, CDR2 FQNEAQ (reference sequence). The CDR3 region is CANSSMRHGTETQYF. CDR3 sequence (DNA): TGTGCCAACAGCTCAATGAGACACGGGACGGAGACCCAGTACTTC.

The chain combines TRBV7-2 with TRBJ1-2, with D hard to call. This CDR3 contains 14 residues. V was cut by 2 bases and J by 5 bases, with 12 bases left in between. Germline CDR1 is SGHTA and CDR2 is FQGNSA. CDR3 in DNA: TGTGCCAGCAGCTTACACCAGAGCTATTATGGCTACACCTTC. It codes for CASSLHQSYYGYTF.

This clone was seen only a few times. Other DNA sequences in the sample encode the same CDR3. This chain joins TRBV9 and TRBJ2-3; no clear D. Trimming removed 0 bases at V and 4 bases at J, with 6 bases between. Germline loops: CDR1 SGDLS, CDR2 YYNGEE. The CDR3 runs to 13 residues. The CDR3 protein is CASSVAGADTQYF. DNA for the CDR3: TGTGCCAGCAGCGTAGCTGGAGCAGATACGCAGTATTTT. Supplemented by reference TRBV9 and TRBJ2-3, the full variable domain reads DSGVTQTPKHLITATGQRVTLRCSPRSGDLSVYWYQQSLDQGLQFLIQYYNGEERAKGNILERFSAQQFPDLHSELNLSSLELGDSALYFCASSVAGADTQYFGPGTRLTVL.

This chain joins TRBV3-1 (or the pseudogene TRBV3-2) and TRBJ1-1; the D is unclear. The CDR3 sequence is 13 residues long. The V and J ends lost 6 bases and 0 bases respectively, with 8 bases between them. The germline gives CDR1 LGHDT, CDR2 YNNKEL (reference sequence). For the CDR3, the DNA is TGTGCCAGCAGTACGGGGATGAACACTGAAGCTTTCTTT. The encoded protein is CASSTGMNTEAFF.

In this sample, this clone turned up a few times. The chain uses TRBV9 and TRBJ2-1; D may be TRBD2 (5 bases). Trimming stripped 2 bases from V and 8 bases from J, with 17 bases between. The CDR3 is 15 amino acids. Germline assignment: CDR1 SGDLS and CDR2 YYNGEE. DNA of the CDR3: TGTGCCAGCAGCGTGAAGGGAGCCTCTGGGGATGAGCAGTTCTTC. Amino acid sequence: CASSVKGASGDEQFF.